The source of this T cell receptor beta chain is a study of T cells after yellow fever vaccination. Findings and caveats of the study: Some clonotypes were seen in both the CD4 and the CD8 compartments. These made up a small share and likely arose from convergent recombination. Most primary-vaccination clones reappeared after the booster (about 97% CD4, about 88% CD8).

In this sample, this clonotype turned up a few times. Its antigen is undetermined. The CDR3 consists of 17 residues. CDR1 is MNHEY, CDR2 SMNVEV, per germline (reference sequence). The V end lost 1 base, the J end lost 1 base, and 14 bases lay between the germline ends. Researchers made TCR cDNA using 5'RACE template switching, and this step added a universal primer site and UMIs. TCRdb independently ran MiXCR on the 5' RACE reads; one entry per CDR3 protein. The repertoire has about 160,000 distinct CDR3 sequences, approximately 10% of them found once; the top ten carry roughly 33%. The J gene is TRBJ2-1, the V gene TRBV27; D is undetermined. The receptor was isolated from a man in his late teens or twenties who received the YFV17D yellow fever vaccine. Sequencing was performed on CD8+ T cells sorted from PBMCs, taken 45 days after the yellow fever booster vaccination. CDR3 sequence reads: CASSLLGQLTSYNEQFF. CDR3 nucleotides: TGTGCCAGCAGTTTATTAGGGCAGCTCACTTCCTACAATGAGCAGTTCTTC.